A single sample gave rise to the 18 T cell receptor beta chains below, sequenced in a study of cytomegalovirus exposure and HLA in healthy donors. The assay was immunoSEQ multiplex PCR, and TCRdb's table has in-frame clones only and misses some. The sample lists under 80,000 clones, roughly 90% seen once, with 1% to 1.5% in the top ten. The sequencing sample was made of PBMCs. All receptors come from a woman aged 18-35 years in good health and CMV-seronegative.

V usage is TRBV11-2 and J usage is TRBJ2-5; the match to TRBD1 covers 8 bases. J lost 5 bases, V lost 5 bases, and 10 bases had no gene match. This CDR3 spans 15 amino acids. Germline V lookup: CDR1 SGHAT, CDR2 FQNNGV. CDR3 DNA: TGTGCCAGCAGCCAAAGACAGGGGCGCGAGGAGACCCAGTACTTC. It specifies CASSQRQGREETQYF.

The chain employs TRBV25-1 and TRBJ2-1; D is unclear. Germline V CDR1 and CDR2: MGHDK, SYGVNS. V was clipped by 3 bases and J by 9 bases, with 3 bases between them. The CDR3 has 10 residues. CDR3 sequence: CASSESEQFF. The CDR3 DNA is TGTGCCAGCAGTGAGAGTGAGCAGTTCTTC.

This chain uses TRBV6-5 with TRBJ2-7; 7 bases match TRBD2. Germline loops: CDR1 MNHEY, CDR2 SVGAGI. V shed 7 bases, J shed 0 bases, and the junction held 9 bases outside the gene matches. This CDR3 contains 15 residues. Here the CDR3 reads CASIRSTGGSYEQYF. CDR3 nucleotide sequence: TGTGCCAGCATACGTTCGACGGGGGGCTCCTACGAGCAGTACTTC.

This clone appeared once. The chain links TRBV19 to TRBJ2-3, with a weak D call TRBD1 (5 bases). The V gene's germline CDR1 is LNHDA and CDR2 SQIVND (reference sequence). The CDR3 contains 13 residues. Trimming took 7 bases from V and 2 from J, leaving 10 bases between them. CDR3 coding DNA: TGTGCCAGTAATCAGGGATACACAGATACGCAGTATTTT. Its translation is CASNQGYTDTQYF.

This chain links TRBV7-2 with TRBJ1-1; D remains ambiguous. CDR1 SGHTA and CDR2 FQGNSA come from the germline V gene. V lost 0 bases, J lost 4 bases, and 12 bases lay in between. This CDR3 has 15 amino acids. CDR3 sequence (DNA): TGTGCCAGCAGCTTAGCGGGCGTCGGTACCACTGAAGCTTTCTTT. Residues: CASSLAGVGTTEAFF.

The genes are TRBV27 and TRBJ2-7, with D hard to call. V dropped 3 bases and J dropped 2 bases, with 11 bases sitting between them. The CDR3 is made up of 14 amino acids. CDR1 MNHEY and CDR2 SMNVEV come from the germline V gene (reference sequence). The DNA for the CDR3 is TGTGCCAGCAGTTTTACAGTTGGCCCCTACGAGCAGTACTTC. Translating gives CASSFTVGPYEQYF.

The V call is TRBV4-2, the J call TRBJ1-4, with D possibly TRBD1 on 6 matching bases. The V gene's germline CDR1 is LGHNA and CDR2 YNFKEQ. The germline V and J ends were trimmed by 3 bases and 0 bases, with 14 bases remaining between them. The CDR3 length is 17 residues. This CDR3 is CASSHKWTDTTNEKLFF. Here the CDR3 DNA reads TGTGCCAGCAGCCACAAATGGACAGACACAACTAATGAAAAACTGTTTTTT.

The chain has TRBV7-8 and TRBJ2-7, with 9 bases lining up with TRBD2. The CDR3 length is 15 residues. Germline V CDR1 and CDR2: SGHVS, FQNEAQ. With 5 bases clipped from V and 6 bases from J, the junction kept 11 bases outside the gene matches. DNA of the CDR3: TGTGCCAGCAGCGTAGGGGTAGCGGGAGTCTCCGAGCAGTACTTC. It yields the protein CASSVGVAGVSEQYF.

The CDR3 here is CSVGQGAGTGELFF. The CDR3 coding sequence is TGCAGCGTCGGACAGGGGGCTGGCACCGGGGAGCTGTTTTTT. The chain links TRBV29-1 to TRBJ2-2; 11 bases line up with TRBD1. With 6 bases clipped from V and 4 bases from J, the junction kept 4 bases outside the gene matches. Germline V gene sequence: CDR1 SQVTM, CDR2 ANQGSEA. CDR3 size: 14 residues.

This chain uses TRBV10-2 with TRBJ2-1; 14 bases match TRBD2. This CDR3 spans 14 amino acids. Germline V gene sequence: CDR1 WSHSY, CDR2 SAAADI. Trimming cost V 6 bases and J 12 bases; bases outside gene matches: 7. The DNA for the CDR3 is TGCGCCAGCAGGGGGGGGACTAGCGGGAGTCGGCAGTTCTTC. Amino acids: CASRGGTSGSRQFF.

This clone appeared once. The V gene is TRBV6-1, the J gene TRBJ2-1; D is perhaps TRBD2 (6 bases). From germline, CDR1 is MNHNS and CDR2 SASEGT. CDR3 length equals 14 residues. Trimming shortened V by 5 bases and J by 9 bases, and 17 bases separated the two germline ends. CDR3 in DNA: TGTGCCAGCAGTAGACTAGTCTCCCTCGCTGAGCAGTTCTTC. It specifies CASSRLVSLAEQFF.

This rearrangement joins TRBV25-1 to TRBJ2-1, with a weak D call TRBD2 (6 bases). The CDR3 covers 17 residues. Trimming removed 4 bases from V and 4 bases from J, with 20 bases in between. The germline V gene encodes CDR1 MGHDK and CDR2 SYGVNS. For the CDR3, the DNA is TGTGCCAGCAGTGGCGCTCCGGGAGCACCAACTTACAATGAGCAGTTCTTC. This gives the protein CASSGAPGAPTYNEQFF. Drawing the rest from reference TRBV25-1 and TRBJ2-1, the complete variable domain is EADIYQTPRYLVIGTGKKITLECSQTMGHDKMYWYQQDPGMELHLIHYSYGVNSTEKGDLSSESTVSRIRTEHFPLTLESARPSHTSQYLCASSGAPGAPTYNEQFFGPGTRLTVL.

J is TRBJ2-3 and V is TRBV10-3, with 14 bases fitting TRBD2. Germline V gene data show CDR1 as ENHRY and CDR2 as SYGVKD. V dropped 8 bases and J dropped 3; count of bases not matched to a gene: 7. The CDR3 has 16 residues. The DNA for the CDR3 is TGTGCCATCGGGACTAGCGGGAGAATCGGGACAGATACGCAGTATTTT. It encodes CAIGTSGRIGTDTQYF.

This clone was detected once. The chain is built from TRBV7-2 and TRBJ2-3; D possibly corresponds to TRBD2 (6 bases). Per germline, CDR1 SGHTA and CDR2 FQGNSA. Trimming removed 10 bases at V and 2 bases at J, with 13 bases between. The CDR3 is made up of 13 amino acids. The CDR3 DNA reads TGTGCCACCGGGCGGGGACCCACAGATACGCAGTATTTT. This encodes CATGRGPTDTQYF.

The rearrangement links TRBV10-1 to TRBJ2-1; 9 bases fit TRBD1. Germline CDR1 WNHNN, CDR2 SYGVQD (reference sequence). The ends lost 3 bases at V and 7 bases at J; junction bases unmatched: 7. This CDR3 spans 15 amino acids. As DNA, the CDR3 is TGCGCCAGCAGTGACAGACAGGGGGTCTGGAATGAGCAGTTCTTC. This translates into CASSDRQGVWNEQFF.

This chain uses TRBV5-3 with TRBJ2-1; TRBD2 aligns across 10 bases. TRBV5-3 is an open reading frame whose function is uncertain. V shed 3 bases and J 9 bases; nucleotides not matched to a gene: 18. The CDR3 loop spans 18 amino acids. The CDR3 reads CARSSGRGVLAGVGEQFF. Here the CDR3 DNA reads TGTGCCAGAAGCTCCGGACGGGGCGTTCTAGCGGGAGTTGGTGAGCAGTTCTTC.

The rearrangement joins TRBV11-3 to TRBJ2-2; D gene uncertain. CDR1 SGHNT and CDR2 YENEEA come from the germline V gene. The V and J ends lost 5 bases and 1 base respectively, with 8 bases between them. The CDR3 loop spans 14 amino acids. CDR3 region: CASSPRLNTGELFF. The DNA of the CDR3 is TGTGCCAGCAGCCCCAGGCTGAACACCGGGGAGCTGTTTTTT.

The sample holds one count of this clone. This sequence joins TRBV30 and TRBJ2-1, with D unresolved. CDR3 length: 11 residues. Germline V gives CDR1 GTSNPN, CDR2 SVGIG (reference sequence). Trimming removed 4 bases at V and 4 bases at J, with 5 bases between. This CDR3 is CAWNLYNEQFF. The CDR3, as DNA: TGTGCCTGGAACCTATACAATGAGCAGTTCTTC.